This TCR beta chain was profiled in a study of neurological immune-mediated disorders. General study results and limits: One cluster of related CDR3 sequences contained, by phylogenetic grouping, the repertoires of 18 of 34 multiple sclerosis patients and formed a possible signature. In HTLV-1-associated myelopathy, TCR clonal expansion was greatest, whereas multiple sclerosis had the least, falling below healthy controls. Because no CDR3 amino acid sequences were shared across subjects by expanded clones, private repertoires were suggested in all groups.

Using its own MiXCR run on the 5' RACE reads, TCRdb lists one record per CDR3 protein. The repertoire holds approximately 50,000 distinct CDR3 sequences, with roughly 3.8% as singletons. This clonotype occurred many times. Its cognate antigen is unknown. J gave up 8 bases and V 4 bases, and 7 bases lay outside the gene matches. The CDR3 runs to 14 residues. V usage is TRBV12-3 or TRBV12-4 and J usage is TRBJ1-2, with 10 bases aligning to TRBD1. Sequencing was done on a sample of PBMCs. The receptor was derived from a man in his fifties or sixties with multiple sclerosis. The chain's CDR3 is CASSSRTGGLGYTF. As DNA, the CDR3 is TGTGCCAGCAGTTCACGGACAGGGGGTTTGGGCTACACCTTC.